The next 12 T cell receptor beta chains were all read from a single sample in a study of read filtering for tumor transcriptome and immune sequencing. From approximately 430 ng of RNA, a library with molecular barcoded alpha/delta and beta/gamma adaptors was made. Each CDR3 protein is one row after TCRdb ran MiXCR on the reads. The data contain about 130,000 distinct CDR3 sequences, around 14% of them singletons. Material: a population of CD138-negative cells sorted from bone marrow. The receptors were sampled from a donor at least 40 years old with multiple myeloma.

This clonotype has ten or more counts. The CDR3 region has the DNA TGTGCCAGCAGTTACTCGGAGACCCCGAACGAGCAGTACTTC. It specifies CASSYSETPNEQYF. The rearrangement uses TRBV6-5 and TRBJ2-7; unclear D gene. The germline V gene has CDR1 MNHEY and CDR2 SVGAGI. V lost 0 bases and J 5 bases, leaving 11 bases between the germline ends. This CDR3 is built from 14 residues.

This clonotype was detected many times. The chain recombines TRBV20-1 with TRBJ2-1; 11 bases map to TRBD2. This CDR3 has 14 residues. V shed 6 bases, J shed 4 bases, and the junction held 5 bases outside the gene matches. Germline CDR1 DFQATT, CDR2 SNEGSKA (reference sequence). This CDR3 is CSALSGREYNEQFF. CDR3 in DNA: TGCAGTGCCCTTAGCGGGAGGGAATACAATGAGCAGTTCTTC.

Only a few counts were recorded for this clonotype. The rearrangement links TRBV11-2 to TRBJ2-5; 10 nucleotides agree with TRBD2. This CDR3 spans 14 amino acids. CDR1 is SGHAT, CDR2 FQNNGV, per germline. Germline trimming cut 2 bases from V and 3 bases from J; bases unmatched to any gene: 0. In nucleotides, the CDR3 is TGTGCCAGCAGCTTAACTAGCGGGGAAGAGACCCAGTACTTC. It is translated as CASSLTSGEETQYF.

In its sample, this clonotype was seen a few times. The chain recombines TRBV30 with TRBJ1-5; possible D gene TRBD1, 6 bases. Germline lookup yields CDR1 GTSNPN and CDR2 SVGIG (reference sequence). This CDR3 contains 18 residues. V lost 0 bases and J lost 2, with 20 bases in between. The CDR3 here is CAWSVLKGGTLGNQPQHF. The CDR3 nucleotides read TGTGCCTGGAGTGTACTAAAAGGGGGGACCCTCGGCAATCAGCCCCAGCATTTT.

This clonotype was recorded many times. The V call is TRBV6-5, the J call TRBJ2-2, with D possibly being TRBD1 (6 bases). Trimming stripped 6 bases from V and 3 bases from J, with 14 bases between. From germline, CDR1 is MNHEY and CDR2 SVGAGI. This CDR3 is built from 15 residues. The CDR3 nucleotides are TGTGCCAGCAGGGGACATGGCCCAGACACCGGGGAGCTGTTTTTT. Amino acids: CASRGHGPDTGELFF.

This clonotype was counted many times. The gene calls are TRBV5-1 and TRBJ2-5, with 7 bases that match TRBD1. J lost 1 base, V lost 3 bases, and 3 bases had no gene match. The CDR3 has 14 amino acids. CDR1 and CDR2 (germline): SGHRS, YFSETQ. The CDR3 is CASSWDSSQETQYF. The CDR3 nucleotides read TGCGCCAGCAGCTGGGACAGCTCCCAAGAGACCCAGTACTTC.

This clonotype was counted ten times or more. CDR3: CASSFGGAGELFF. The CDR3 DNA sequence: TGTGCCAGCAGTTTTGGCGGGGCCGGGGAGCTGTTTTTT. This rearrangement joins TRBV12-3 or TRBV12-4 to TRBJ2-2; possibly TRBD2 for D (6 bases). The CDR3 consists of 13 residues. Trimming pared 3 bases from V and 6 bases from J, leaving 8 bases between.

This clonotype was counted many times. The chain uses TRBV6-2 or TRBV6-3 and TRBJ2-7, with 14 positions matching TRBD2. Germline CDR1 is MNHEY and CDR2 is SVGEGT. Trimming took 5 bases from V and 9 from J; bases not matched to a gene: 12. This CDR3 spans 16 amino acids. This chain's CDR3 is CASSLFPGLAGEVQYF. The CDR3 DNA sequence: TGTGCCAGCAGTCTCTTCCCGGGACTAGCGGGAGAGGTGCAGTACTTC.

Comments on this clonotype: One end of the junction varies from germline; a read error may be responsible. The chain is built from TRBV5-1 and TRBJ2-7, with D hard to call. The CDR3 spans 11 residues. Germline V gene sequence: CDR1 SGHRS, CDR2 YFSETQ. CDR3 loop: CASSLGYEQNF. The CDR3 nucleotides read TGCGCCAGCAGCTTGGGCTACGAGCAGAACTTC. The full variable domain, with the rest looked up from reference TRBV5-1 and TRBJ2-7, is KAGVTQTPRYLIKTRGQQVTLSCSPISGHRSVSWYQQTPGQGLQFLFEYFSETQRNKGNFPGRFSGRQFSNSRSEMNVSTLELGDSALYLCASSLGYEQNFGPGTRLTVT.

The table lists this clonotype with many counts. The J gene is TRBJ2-1, the V gene TRBV11-2, with 14 positions matching TRBD2. Trimming at V came to 6 bases and at J to 8 bases, leaving 3 bases not matched to a gene. The CDR3 runs to 14 residues. Germline loops: CDR1 SGHAT, CDR2 FQNNGV. The chain's CDR3 is CASRTSGRAHEQFF. CDR3 bases: TGTGCCAGCAGGACTAGCGGGAGGGCCCATGAGCAGTTCTTC.

This clonotype was seen repeatedly, ten times or more. V usage is TRBV5-6 and J usage is TRBJ2-7; 12 nucleotides agree with TRBD2. The V segment lost 2 bases and the J segment 6 bases; nucleotides outside the gene matches: 6. The V gene's germline CDR1 is SGHDT and CDR2 YYEEEE. The length of the CDR3 is 15 residues. The CDR3 DNA is TGTGCCAGCAGCTTTCTGACTAGCGGGAGCCGCGAGCAGTACTTC. Protein: CASSFLTSGSREQYF.

This clonotype has a count of ten or more. This chain links TRBV3-1 with TRBJ2-1; 8 nucleotides line up with TRBD2. The germline gives CDR1 LGHDT, CDR2 YNNKEL (reference sequence). V was pared by 1 base and J by 0 bases, with 2 bases of the junction left unmatched. The CDR3 extends over 16 amino acids. CDR3 sequence (DNA): TGTGCCAGCAGCCAAGTCAGCGGGAGCTCCTACAATGAGCAGTTCTTC. As protein: CASSQVSGSSYNEQFF.